This T cell receptor beta chain derives from a study of shared clonotypes between healthy human individuals (dated by TCRdb to about 2020). A note on the overall study: The cohort included a few men and two women between 18 and 49 years of age. Blood TCR repertoires of roughly five healthy adults were deeply sequenced to estimate repertoire size and the extent of clonotype sharing between individuals. Different laboratories and diverse techniques were used to prepare libraries and sequence TCR repertoires, to increase sequencing depth and limit assay-specific biases. Each donor's leukapheresis produced roughly between roughly 0.85 and 10 billion PBMCs.

Beyond this particular receptor, the publication reports: Sampling was limited to blood, and TCR repertoires in tissue likely differ from TCR repertoires in blood. Because the study included only a small number of donors, the genetic and exposure-history diversity represented was limited. Based on pairwise subsampling, the degree of clonotype sharing among donors was expected to be affected by sequencing depth.

From a lookup of the germline V gene, CDR1 and CDR2 are SQVTM and ANQGSEA. The CDR3 has 15 amino acids, counting the end cysteine and phenylalanine. The only DNA kept is the CDR3, 45 bases in frame from the first base. V loses 5 bases, J loses 5 bases, and the germline ends lie 19 bases apart. The donors were healthy, HIV-negative adults with no recently reported acute infections or vaccinations. All donors were Caucasian adults living in Nashville, Tennessee, USA. For unsorted samples, tens of millions of PBMCs were counted and genomic DNA was extracted with the QIAamp DNA Blood Mini kit. After blood collection by leukapheresis, PBMCs were isolated using Ficoll-Histopaque density gradient centrifugation and then cryopreserved in the vapor phase of liquid nitrogen. Using the deep immunoSEQ assay, TCR CDR3 regions were amplified from genomic DNA by multiplex PCR. For each cell subset, the extracted genomic DNA was distributed evenly across all wells of several immunoSEQ 96-well plates, and each plate served as one replicate. For unsorted PBMC, 250 to 350 ng genomic DNA, equal to 25,000 to 35,000 T cell genomes, was loaded into each replicate PCR. Genomic DNA from unsorted PBMC was sequenced over ten immunoSEQ deep assay plates. Purified libraries were quantified with a Qubit 3.0 fluorometer, sized on a Bioanalyzer 2100, and re-quantified with the KAPA Library Quantification kit. Every immunoSEQ 96-well plate was sequenced on a separate single-read 150-cycle Illumina NextSeq 550 flow cell. From the authors' description of their analysis: Because the immunoSEQ output included only junctional sequences and no quality scores, the filtering could not be the same as the filtering used for full-length reads. To assign V/J genes and CDR3, sequences were annotated against IMGT germline references using PyIR, a Python wrapper for IgBLAST v1.9. Any read was removed if the V/J assignment was weak (E-value above 1e-6), the CDR3 was missing, or the read contained stop codons, out-of-frame junctions, or ambiguous translated residues. A V3J clonotype was defined by an identical inferred V gene, J gene, and CDR3 amino acid sequence. Percentage overlap between repertoires was computed as shared unique clonotypes divided by the size of the smaller repertoire. Repertoire richness was assessed with RTK rarefaction, the Chao1 estimator, and Recon v2.1 estimates of unobserved clonotypes. Entries here come from immuneACCESS through TCRdb and include only in-frame sequences with V and J called. Some clones fail to appear in such tables; in the studies checked, an unresolved V gene covers under half of the shortfall, and the cause of the remainder is unknown. D and trimming were read from the DNA, whereas the V and J calls and clone size are those reported in that table. The sample records approximately 460,000 clones, 70% to 80% of which are singletons. Around 12% of the sample comes from the top ten.

In the case of this clone: Its target antigen remains unknown. Per-nucleotide qualities are absent, and no much larger clonotype sits a single base away.

The sequence was obtained from a middle-aged woman in good health. Some clones in this sample may be carry-over from other donors' samples. The V and J segments used are TRBV29-1 and TRBJ2-1; tentative D gene TRBD2, with 6 bases matching. The source material was PBMCs. The nucleotide sequence is given as TGCAGCGTTACCGAGGGGAGCGGGTTGGACAATGAGCAGTTCTTC. It translates to CSVTEGSGLDNEQFF.